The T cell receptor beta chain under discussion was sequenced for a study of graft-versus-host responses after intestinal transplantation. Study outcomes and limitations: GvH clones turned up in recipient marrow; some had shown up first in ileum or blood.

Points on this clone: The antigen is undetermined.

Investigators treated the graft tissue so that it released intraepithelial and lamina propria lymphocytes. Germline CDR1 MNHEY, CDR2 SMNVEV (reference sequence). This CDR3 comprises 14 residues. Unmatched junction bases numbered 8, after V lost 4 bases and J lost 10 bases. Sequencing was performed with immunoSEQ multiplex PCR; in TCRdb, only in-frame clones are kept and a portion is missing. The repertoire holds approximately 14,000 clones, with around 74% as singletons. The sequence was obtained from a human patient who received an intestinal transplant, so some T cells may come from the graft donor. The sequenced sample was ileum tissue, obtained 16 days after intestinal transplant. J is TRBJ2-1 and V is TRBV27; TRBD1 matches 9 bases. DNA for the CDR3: TGTGCCAGCAGTTCGGGGACAGGGACAGGGGAGCAGTTCTTC. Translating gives CASSSGTGTGEQFF.